Presented here are 5 T cell receptor beta chains from one specimen sequenced in a study of shared clonotypes between healthy human individuals. TCRdb keeps only in-frame clones here, not all; method: immunoSEQ multiplex PCR. Altogether about 2,500,000 clones are present, more than 80% being singletons, with the ten largest covering about 0.13%. Material for sequencing was naive CD4+ T cells sorted from blood. Documented subset: CD45RA+ positively selected. The receptors were gathered from a man younger than 35 in good health.

The rearrangement joins TRBV29-1 to TRBJ2-2, with 9 positions matching TRBD1. CDR1 SQVTM and CDR2 ANQGSEA come from the germline V gene. The CDR3 is made up of 13 amino acids. V dropped 7 bases and J dropped 5; count of bases not matched to a gene: 5. The DNA for the CDR3 is TGCAGCGGAAGACAGGGGGAGACCGGGGAGCTGTTTTTT. This codes for CSGRQGETGELFF.

The rearrangement uses TRBV27 and TRBJ2-7, with D perhaps matching TRBD2 (6 bases). Germline V gene data show CDR1 as MNHEY and CDR2 as SMNVEV (reference sequence). V lost 6 bases to trimming and J lost 0 bases, with 15 bases between them. The CDR3 has 15 amino acids. The CDR3 bases are TGTGCCAGCAGGAGGGGACTCCCGAGCTCCTACGAGCAGTACTTC. Protein product: CASRRGLPSSYEQYF.

This clone has more than one count but fewer than ten. The chain uses TRBV20-1 and TRBJ1-6; no definite D call. The germline V gene has CDR1 DFQATT and CDR2 SNEGSKA (reference sequence). This CDR3 spans 10 amino acids. With 5 bases removed from V and 4 bases from J, the gap between germline ends came to 0 bases. The CDR3 nucleotides read TGCAGTGCTTATAATTCACCCCTCCACTTT. This codes for CSAYNSPLHF.

This CDR3 reads CASKLTGVRTDTQYF. The CDR3 DNA follows: TGTGCCAGTAAACTGACAGGGGTGCGCACAGATACGCAGTATTTT. V is TRBV6-6 and J is TRBJ2-3, with TRBD1 matching 8 bases. The CDR3 runs to 15 residues. CDR1 and CDR2 (germline): MNHNY, SVGAGI (reference sequence). After removal of 9 bases from V and 1 base from J, the junction contained 9 bases not matched to a gene.

The sample holds a few counts of this clone. This chain uses TRBV4-2 with TRBJ1-6; tentative D call: TRBD1 (5 bases). Germline assignment: CDR1 LGHNA and CDR2 YNFKEQ. CDR3 length: 18 residues. Trimming stripped 0 bases from V and 8 bases from J, with 20 bases between. Here the CDR3 DNA reads TGTGCCAGCAGCCAAGAGGTCGCAGGGCGATGGCCGCATTCACCCCTCCACTTT. It translates to CASSQEVAGRWPHSPLHF.